The 18 T cell receptor beta chains in this list originate from one sample, sequenced in a study of blood T cell repertoires in COVID-19. Method: immunoSEQ multiplex PCR; TCRdb's copy keeps in-frame clones and lacks some. This sample has 150,000 or so clones, with roughly 88% found just once. What was sequenced was PBMCs or T cells enriched from blood (not recorded which). Receptors were obtained from a woman in her fifties or sixties who had recovered from COVID-19.

The J gene is TRBJ2-7, the V gene TRBV7-9, with 9 bases matching TRBD1. The junction had 5 bases not matched to a gene; V was cut back by 1 base and J by 4 bases. The CDR3 has 15 amino acids. Germline V gene data show CDR1 as SEHNR and CDR2 as FQNEAQ (reference sequence). The CDR3: CASSLGGDRVYEQYF. The CDR3 DNA reads TGTGCCAGCAGCTTAGGAGGGGACAGGGTTTACGAGCAGTACTTC.

The CDR3 spells CATSRGGLEEQYF. The DNA of the CDR3 is TGTGCCACCAGCAGAGGTGGGCTTGAGGAGCAGTACTTC. The V call is TRBV15, the J call TRBJ2-7; D remains ambiguous. The CDR3 has 13 amino acids. Trimming pared 1 base from V and 7 bases from J, leaving 11 bases between. The germline V gene encodes CDR1 LNHNV and CDR2 YYDKDF (reference sequence).

This chain links TRBV20-1 with TRBJ1-1; 9 nucleotides align to TRBD1. Per the germline V gene, CDR1 is DFQATT and CDR2 is SNEGSKA (reference sequence). After removal of 3 bases from V and 0 bases from J, the junction contained 5 bases not matched to a gene. There are 15 residues in the CDR3. In nucleotides, the CDR3 is TGCAGTGCTAGTACGACAGGGGGATTGAACACTGAAGCTTTCTTT. Translation gives CSASTTGGLNTEAFF.

A few counts support this clone. This chain joins TRBV18 and TRBJ2-1, with D possibly being TRBD2 (7 bases). CDR1 and CDR2 (germline): KGHSH, LQKENI. The V end lost 3 bases, the J end lost 8 bases, and 14 bases lay between the germline ends. The CDR3 consists of 14 residues. The CDR3 DNA reads TGTGCCAGCTCACCGGGGGGGGGCGGCGATGAGCAGTTCTTC. It yields the protein CASSPGGGGDEQFF.

Concerning this clone: Other DNA sequences in this sample translate to the same CDR3. The rearrangement uses TRBV5-1 and TRBJ1-2, with D tentatively TRBD1 (6 bases). Germline V lookup: CDR1 SGHRS, CDR2 YFSETQ. Deletions cut 4 bases from V and 1 base from J, with 8 bases between. The CDR3 is 13 residues long. The CDR3 is CASSPDSNYGYTF. CDR3 nucleotides: TGCGCCAGCAGCCCGGACAGTAACTATGGCTACACCTTC. Based on the CDR3 plus reference TRBV5-1 and TRBJ1-2, the full variable domain is KAGVTQTPRYLIKTRGQQVTLSCSPISGHRSVSWYQQTPGQGLQFLFEYFSETQRNKGNFPGRFSGRQFSNSRSEMNVSTLELGDSALYLCASSPDSNYGYTFGSGTRLTVV.

This chain links TRBV24-1 with TRBJ2-3; 7 nucleotides align to TRBD1. The length of the CDR3 is 12 residues. V lost 7 bases, J lost 8 bases, and 5 bases stayed unmatched. Per germline, CDR1 KGHDR and CDR2 SFDVKD. DNA of the CDR3: TGTGCCACCAGACAGGGACAGACTACGCAGTATTTT. This encodes CATRQGQTTQYF.

The V call is TRBV7-9, the J call TRBJ2-7; a possible D gene is TRBD1 (6 bases). CDR1 and CDR2 from the germline V gene are SEHNR and FQNEAQ (reference sequence). The CDR3 is 14 amino acids. V was cut by 1 base and J by 4 bases, with 11 bases left in between. The CDR3 DNA follows: TGTGCCAGCAGCTTAGGACAGGTAGGATACGAGCAGTACTTC. This translates into CASSLGQVGYEQYF.

The V and J genes are TRBV6-5 and TRBJ2-7, with TRBD2 matching over 11 bases. The CDR3 runs to 14 residues. Germline lookup yields CDR1 MNHEY and CDR2 SVGAGI. J was trimmed by 2 bases and V by 6 bases; bases with no gene match: 3. The CDR3 loop is CASRASGGPYEQYF. The CDR3 nucleotides read TGTGCCAGCAGGGCTAGCGGGGGGCCCTACGAGCAGTACTTC.

The gene calls are TRBV24-1 and TRBJ2-1; the D gene is possibly TRBD2 (7 bases). The CDR3 loop spans 14 amino acids. Germline CDR1 and CDR2: KGHDR and SFDVKD. The V gene lost 7 bases and the J gene lost 1 base, with 10 bases spanning the gap. In DNA form, the CDR3 reads TGTGCCACCAGCAAGGGGGGGTCCTACAATGAGCAGTTCTTC. It specifies CATSKGGSYNEQFF.

The rearrangement links TRBV14 to TRBJ2-7, with 9 bases that match TRBD2. The CDR3 sequence is 15 residues long. Germline values: CDR1 SGHDN, CDR2 FVKESK. V was clipped by 5 bases and J by 3 bases; unmatched bases: 8. CDR3 bases: TGTGCCAGCAGCGAACAAGCGGGGGGCCACTACGAGCAGTACTTC. Protein sequence: CASSEQAGGHYEQYF.

The rearrangement links TRBV18 to TRBJ2-3; possible D gene TRBD1, 5 bases. The CDR3 loop spans 16 amino acids. With 6 bases removed from V and 3 bases from J, the gap between germline ends came to 19 bases. CDR1 is KGHSH and CDR2 is LQKENI in the germline V gene. This CDR3 is CASSFTETVRTDTQYF. The DNA of the CDR3 is TGTGCCAGCTCCTTCACGGAGACAGTTAGGACAGATACGCAGTATTTT. Full variable domain (rest looked up from reference TRBV18 and TRBJ2-3): NAGVMQNPRHLVRRRGQEARLRCSPMKGHSHVYWYRQLPEEGLKFMVYLQKENIIDESGMPKERFSAEFPKEGPSILRIQQVVRGDSAAYFCASSFTETVRTDTQYFGPGTRLTVL.

The chain joins TRBV7-2 to TRBJ1-2; 8 bases are a match to TRBD1. Germline trimming cut 6 bases from V and 4 bases from J; bases unmatched to any gene: 10. Per the germline V gene, CDR1 is SGHTA and CDR2 is FQGNSA. This CDR3 has 15 amino acids. CDR3 coding DNA: TGTGCCAGCAGTGCTACCGGGACAGGTCCCTATGGCTACACCTTC. Its translation: CASSATGTGPYGYTF.

This chain connects TRBV3-1 (or the pseudogene TRBV3-2) to TRBJ2-7; D gene ambiguous. This CDR3 is 15 amino acids long. V was shortened by 5 bases and J by 7 bases, with 21 bases between the two germline ends. CDR1 is LGHDT, CDR2 YNNKEL, per germline (reference sequence). The CDR3 loop reads CASSSAPGILWEQYF. Written as DNA, the CDR3 is TGTGCCAGCAGCTCCGCTCCGGGTATACTTTGGGAGCAGTACTTC.

The rearrangement uses TRBV19 and TRBJ1-6; 11 bases are a match to TRBD1. Germline V lookup: CDR1 LNHDA, CDR2 SQIVND (reference sequence). Germline trimming cut 7 bases from V and 10 bases from J; bases unmatched to any gene: 6. This CDR3 spans 14 amino acids. The CDR3 sequence is CASTGGTGGSPLHF. In DNA form, the CDR3 reads TGTGCCAGTACGGGCGGGACAGGGGGATCACCCCTCCACTTT.

The chain is built from TRBV5-8 and TRBJ1-3; no firm D call. Trimming removed 0 bases at V and 0 bases at J, with 7 bases between. The germline V gene encodes CDR1 SGHTS and CDR2 YDEGEE. The CDR3 contains 15 residues. In DNA form, the CDR3 reads TGTGCCAGCAGCTTGGTTCTCGTCTCTGGAAACACCATATATTTT. It encodes CASSLVLVSGNTIYF.

The J gene is TRBJ2-4, the V gene TRBV30, with 8 bases lining up with TRBD2. This CDR3 comprises 16 residues. Germline CDR1 is GTSNPN and CDR2 is SVGIG (reference sequence). V shed 2 bases and J 0 bases; nucleotides not matched to a gene: 6. This CDR3 reads CAWSLGTSLAKNIQYF. The DNA for the CDR3 is TGTGCCTGGAGTCTCGGGACTAGTCTAGCCAAAAACATTCAGTACTTC.

This clone was found a few times. This sequence joins TRBV11-3 and TRBJ2-3; 8 bases match TRBD2. CDR3 length: 15 residues. The V segment lost 8 bases and the J segment 5 bases; nucleotides outside the gene matches: 12. CDR1 is SGHNT and CDR2 is YENEEA in the germline V gene. Here the CDR3 reads CASSGGDGGQDTQYF. CDR3 bases: TGTGCCAGCTCCGGGGGGGACGGAGGTCAAGATACGCAGTATTTT. The entire variable domain, with the rest obtained from reference TRBV11-3 and TRBJ2-3, is as follows: EAGVVQSPRYKIIEKKQPVAFWCNPISGHNTLYWYLQNLGQGPELLIRYENEEAVDDSQLPKDRFSAERLKGVDSTLKIQPAELGDSAVYLCASSGGDGGQDTQYFGPGTRLTVL.

The V call is TRBV6-5, the J call TRBJ2-2, with 8 bases lining up with TRBD1. The CDR3 is made up of 15 amino acids. J lost 7 bases, V lost 6 bases, and 10 bases had no gene match. Germline CDR1 is MNHEY and CDR2 is SVGAGI. The CDR3, as DNA: TGTGCCAGCAGACCCGTCGGACAGGGCATCGGGGAGCTGTTTTTT. It specifies CASRPVGQGIGELFF.